The clone carrying this TCR beta chain was seen only a few times. The antigen is not known. Profiled with immunoSEQ multiplex PCR; TCRdb holds only in-frame clones, not every one. The profile shows 150,000 to 200,000 clones, more than 80% of them singletons. The sample comes from a study of T cell responses to AZD1222 COVID-19 vaccine. Findings of the study overall: Baseline serostatus was positive in only a handful of AZD1222 recipients.

Per the germline V gene, CDR1 is SEHNR and CDR2 is FQNEAQ (reference sequence). Trimming removed 0 bases from V and 4 bases from J, with 20 bases in between. The CDR3 runs 18 residues. The specimen was peripheral blood, collected 28 days after the second dose of the MenACWY control vaccine. This sequence was found in an adult who received the MenACWY meningococcal vaccine as a control. The chain has TRBV7-9 and TRBJ2-3; a weak D match, TRBD2 (6 bases). CDR3 sequence reads: CASSLAKWEAGRSDTQYF. The CDR3 DNA follows: TGTGCCAGCAGCTTAGCTAAGTGGGAGGCAGGTCGGTCAGATACGCAGTATTTT.